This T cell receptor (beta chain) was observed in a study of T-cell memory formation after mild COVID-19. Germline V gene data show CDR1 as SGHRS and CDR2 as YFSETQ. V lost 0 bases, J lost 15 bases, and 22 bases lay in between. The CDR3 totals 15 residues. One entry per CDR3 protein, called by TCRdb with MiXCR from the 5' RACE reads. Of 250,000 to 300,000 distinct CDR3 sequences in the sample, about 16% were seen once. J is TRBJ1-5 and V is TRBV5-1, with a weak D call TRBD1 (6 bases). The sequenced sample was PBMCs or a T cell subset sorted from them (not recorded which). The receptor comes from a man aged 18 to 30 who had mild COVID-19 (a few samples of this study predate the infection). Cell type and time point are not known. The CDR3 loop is CASSLGRGRGQPLHF. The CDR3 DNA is TGCGCCAGCAGCTTGGGCAGGGGTAGGGGTCAGCCCTTGCATTTT.